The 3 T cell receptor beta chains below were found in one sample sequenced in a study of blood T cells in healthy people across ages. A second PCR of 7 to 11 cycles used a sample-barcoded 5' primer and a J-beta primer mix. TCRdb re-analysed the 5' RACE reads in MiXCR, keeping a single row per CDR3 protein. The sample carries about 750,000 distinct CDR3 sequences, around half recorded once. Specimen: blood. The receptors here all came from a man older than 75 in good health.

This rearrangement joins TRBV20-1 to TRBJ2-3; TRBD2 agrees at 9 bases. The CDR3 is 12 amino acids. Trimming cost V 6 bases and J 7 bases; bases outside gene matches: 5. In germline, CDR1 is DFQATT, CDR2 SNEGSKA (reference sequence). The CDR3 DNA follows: TGCAGTGCCCGGGGACTAGCAAATACGCAGTATTTT. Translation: CSARGLANTQYF.

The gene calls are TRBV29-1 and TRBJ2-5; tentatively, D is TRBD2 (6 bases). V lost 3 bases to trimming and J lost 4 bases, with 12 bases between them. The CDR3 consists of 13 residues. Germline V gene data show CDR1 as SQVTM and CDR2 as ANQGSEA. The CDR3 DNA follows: TGCAGCGTTGACCCCTCGGGAGTAGAGACCCAGTACTTC. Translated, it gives CSVDPSGVETQYF. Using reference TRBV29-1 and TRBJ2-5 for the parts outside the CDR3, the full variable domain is SAVISQKPSRDICQRGTSLTIQCQVDSQVTMMFWYRQQPGQSLTLIATANQGSEATYESGFVIDKFPISRPNLTFSTLTVSNMSPEDSSIYLCSVDPSGVETQYFGPGTRLLVL.

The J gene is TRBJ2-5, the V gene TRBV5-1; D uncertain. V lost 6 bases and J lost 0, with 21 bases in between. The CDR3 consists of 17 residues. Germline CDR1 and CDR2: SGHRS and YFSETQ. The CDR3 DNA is TGCGCCAGCAAATTTGAGAGGTCCCCATTGTACCAAGAGACCCAGTACTTC. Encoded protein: CASKFERSPLYQETQYF.